The clone carrying this T cell receptor (beta chain) appeared many times. This entry is derived from a study of cytomegalovirus exposure and HLA in healthy donors. At the level of the study: When about 400 donors were genotyped, roughly 78% of them were found to fall in the Caucasian-associated ancestry cluster.

The germline V and J ends were trimmed by 0 bases and 6 bases, with 8 bases remaining between them. This CDR3 has 13 amino acids. The PCR used 60 Vbeta and 13 Jbeta primers. Repertoires were generated with immunoSEQ multiplex PCR, while TCRdb's copy carries only in-frame clones and drops some. The table shows over 130,000 clones, with 79% occurring only once. The sequenced material came from PBMCs. The V gene is TRBV6-7, the J gene TRBJ1-2, with D hard to call. TRBV6-7 is an ORF for which the function is uncertain. The TCR sequence derives from a human donor in good health. The CDR3 is CASSYSTTDGYTF. CDR3 DNA: TGTGCCAGCAGTTACTCTACTACTGATGGCTACACCTTC.